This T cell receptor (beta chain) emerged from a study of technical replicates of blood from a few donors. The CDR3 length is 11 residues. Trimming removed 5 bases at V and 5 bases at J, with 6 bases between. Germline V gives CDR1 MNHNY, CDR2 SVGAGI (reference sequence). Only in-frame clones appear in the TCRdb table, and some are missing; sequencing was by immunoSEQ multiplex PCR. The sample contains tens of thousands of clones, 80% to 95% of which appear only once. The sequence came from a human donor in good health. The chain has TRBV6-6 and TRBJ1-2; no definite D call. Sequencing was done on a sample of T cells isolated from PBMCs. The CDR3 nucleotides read TGTGCCAGCAGTCAAAATTATGGCTACACCTTC. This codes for CASSQNYGYTF.